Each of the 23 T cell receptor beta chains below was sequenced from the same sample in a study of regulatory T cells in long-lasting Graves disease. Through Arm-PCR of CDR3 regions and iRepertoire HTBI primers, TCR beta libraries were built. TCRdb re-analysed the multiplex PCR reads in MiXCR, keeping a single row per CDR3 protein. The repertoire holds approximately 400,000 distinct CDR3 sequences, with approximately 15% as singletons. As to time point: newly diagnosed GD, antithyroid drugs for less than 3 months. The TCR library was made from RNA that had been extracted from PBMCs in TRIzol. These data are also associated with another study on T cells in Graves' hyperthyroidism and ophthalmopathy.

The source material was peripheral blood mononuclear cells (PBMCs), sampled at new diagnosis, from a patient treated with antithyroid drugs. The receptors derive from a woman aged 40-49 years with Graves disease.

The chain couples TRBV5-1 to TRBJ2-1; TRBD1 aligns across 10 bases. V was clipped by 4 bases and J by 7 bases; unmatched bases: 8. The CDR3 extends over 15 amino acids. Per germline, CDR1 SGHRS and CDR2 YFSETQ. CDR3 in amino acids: CASSILPGQGNEQFF. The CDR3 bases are TGCGCCAGCAGCATACTGCCGGGACAGGGGAATGAGCAGTTCTTC.

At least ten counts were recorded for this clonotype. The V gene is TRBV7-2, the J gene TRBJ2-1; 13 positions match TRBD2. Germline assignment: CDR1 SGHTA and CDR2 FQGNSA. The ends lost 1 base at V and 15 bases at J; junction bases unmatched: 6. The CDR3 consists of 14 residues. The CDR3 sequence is CASSLELAGGLRFF. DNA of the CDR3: TGTGCCAGCAGCTTAGAACTAGCGGGAGGGCTGCGGTTCTTC.

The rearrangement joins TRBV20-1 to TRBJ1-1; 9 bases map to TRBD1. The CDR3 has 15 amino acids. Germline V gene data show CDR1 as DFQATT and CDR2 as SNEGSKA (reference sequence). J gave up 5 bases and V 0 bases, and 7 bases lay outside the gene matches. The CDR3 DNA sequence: TGCAGTGCTAGAGATTTGGACAGGGGCGAGACTGAAGCTTTCTTT. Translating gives CSARDLDRGETEAFF.

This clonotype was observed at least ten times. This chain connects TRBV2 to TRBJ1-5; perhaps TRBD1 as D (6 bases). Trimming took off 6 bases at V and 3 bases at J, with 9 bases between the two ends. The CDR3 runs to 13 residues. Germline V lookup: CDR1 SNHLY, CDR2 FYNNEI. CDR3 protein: CASRGDTNQPQHF. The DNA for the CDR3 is TGTGCCAGCAGGGGGGACACCAATCAGCCCCAGCATTTT.

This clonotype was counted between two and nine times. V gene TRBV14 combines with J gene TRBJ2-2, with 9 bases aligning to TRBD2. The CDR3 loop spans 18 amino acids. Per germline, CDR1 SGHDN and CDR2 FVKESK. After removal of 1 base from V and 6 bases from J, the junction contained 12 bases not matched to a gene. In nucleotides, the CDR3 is TGTGCCAGCAGCCAAGGGGTGATTCGAGCGGGAGGTTCCGGGGAGCTGTTTTTT. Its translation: CASSQGVIRAGGSGELFF.

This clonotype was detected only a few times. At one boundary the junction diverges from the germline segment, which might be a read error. As DNA, the CDR3 is TGTGCCAGCAGCGTGGGACTCCAGGGGAATGGGCAGTTCTTC. It translates to CASSVGLQGNGQFF. The genes are TRBV11-3 and TRBJ2-1; D is possibly TRBD1 or TRBD2 (6 bases each). The CDR3 is 14 amino acids. Germline loops: CDR1 SGHNT, CDR2 YENEEA.

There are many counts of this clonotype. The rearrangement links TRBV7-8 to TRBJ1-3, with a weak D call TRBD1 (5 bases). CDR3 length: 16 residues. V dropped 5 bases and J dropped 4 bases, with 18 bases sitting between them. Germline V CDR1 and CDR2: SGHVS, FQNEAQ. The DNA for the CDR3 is TGTGCCAGCAGCAATTCGGCCAGGGTAGCCGGAAACACCATATATTTT. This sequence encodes CASSNSARVAGNTIYF.

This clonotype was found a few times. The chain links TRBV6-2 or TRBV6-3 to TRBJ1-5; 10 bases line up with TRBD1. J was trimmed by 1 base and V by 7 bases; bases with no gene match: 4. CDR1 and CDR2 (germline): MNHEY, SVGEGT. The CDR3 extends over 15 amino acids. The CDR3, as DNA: TGTGCCAGCATCTGGACAGGGGGAAGCAATCAGCCCCAGCATTTT. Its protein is CASIWTGGSNQPQHF.

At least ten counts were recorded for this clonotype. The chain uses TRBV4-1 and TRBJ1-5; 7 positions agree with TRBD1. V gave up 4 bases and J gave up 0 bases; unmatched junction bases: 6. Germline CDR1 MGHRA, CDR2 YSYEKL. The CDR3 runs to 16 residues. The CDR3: CASSPWTGYSNQPQHF. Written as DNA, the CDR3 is TGCGCCAGCAGCCCTTGGACAGGCTATAGCAATCAGCCCCAGCATTTT.

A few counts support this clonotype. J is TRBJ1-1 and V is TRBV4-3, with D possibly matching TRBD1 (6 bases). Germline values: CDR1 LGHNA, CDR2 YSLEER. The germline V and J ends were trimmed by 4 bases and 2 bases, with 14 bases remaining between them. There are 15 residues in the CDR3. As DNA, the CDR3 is TGCGCCAGCAGCCCCAGGGGTAATGGAAACACTGAAGCTTTCTTT. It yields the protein CASSPRGNGNTEAFF.

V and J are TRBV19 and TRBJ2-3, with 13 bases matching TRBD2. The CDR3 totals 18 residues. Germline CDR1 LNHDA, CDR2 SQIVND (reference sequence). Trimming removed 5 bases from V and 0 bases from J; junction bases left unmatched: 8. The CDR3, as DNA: TGTGCCAGTAGTGAGGGACTAGCGGGACGACTAAGCACAGATACGCAGTATTTT. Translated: CASSEGLAGRLSTDTQYF.

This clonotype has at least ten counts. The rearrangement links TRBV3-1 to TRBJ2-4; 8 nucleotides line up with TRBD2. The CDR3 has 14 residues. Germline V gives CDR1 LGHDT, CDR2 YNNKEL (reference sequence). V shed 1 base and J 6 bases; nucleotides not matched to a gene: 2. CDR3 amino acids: CASSQGLAGNIQYF. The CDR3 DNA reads TGTGCCAGCAGCCAAGGCCTAGCGGGAAACATTCAGTACTTC.

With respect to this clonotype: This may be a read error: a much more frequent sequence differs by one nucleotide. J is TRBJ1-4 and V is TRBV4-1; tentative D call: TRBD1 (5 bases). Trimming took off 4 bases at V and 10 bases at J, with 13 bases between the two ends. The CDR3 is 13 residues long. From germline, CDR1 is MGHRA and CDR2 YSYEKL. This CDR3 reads CASSLREGGKLFF. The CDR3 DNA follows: TGCGCCAGCAGCCTCAGGGAGGGAGGAAAACTGTTTTTT.

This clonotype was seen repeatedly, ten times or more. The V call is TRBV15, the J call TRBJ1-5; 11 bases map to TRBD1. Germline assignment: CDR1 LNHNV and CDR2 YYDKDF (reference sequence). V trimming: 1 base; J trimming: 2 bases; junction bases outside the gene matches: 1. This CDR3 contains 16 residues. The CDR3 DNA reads TGTGCCACCAGCAGAGGGACAGGGGGCGGCAATCAGCCCCAGCATTTT. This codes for CATSRGTGGGNQPQHF.

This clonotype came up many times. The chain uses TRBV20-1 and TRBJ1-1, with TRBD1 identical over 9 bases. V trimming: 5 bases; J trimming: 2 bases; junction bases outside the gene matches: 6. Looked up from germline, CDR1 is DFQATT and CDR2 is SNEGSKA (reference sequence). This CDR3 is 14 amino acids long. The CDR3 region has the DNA TGCAGTGCTTCGGATACAGGGGGCAACACTGAAGCTTTCTTT. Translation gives CSASDTGGNTEAFF.

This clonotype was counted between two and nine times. This CDR3 reads CASSPPGGRKYF. DNA for the CDR3: TGTGCCAGCAGCCCGCCAGGGGGCAGAAAGTACTTC. J is TRBJ2-7 and V is TRBV7-6; 8 bases are a match to TRBD1. The V gene's germline CDR1 is SGHVS and CDR2 FNYEAQ. J lost 11 bases, V lost 5 bases, and 8 bases had no gene match. This CDR3 has 12 amino acids.

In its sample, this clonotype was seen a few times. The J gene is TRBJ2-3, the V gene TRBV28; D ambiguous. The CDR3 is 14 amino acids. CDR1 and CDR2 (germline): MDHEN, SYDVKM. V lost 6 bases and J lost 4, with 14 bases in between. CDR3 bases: TGTGCCAGCAGGCCAGCGTTTTGGGCAGATACGCAGTATTTT. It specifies CASRPAFWADTQYF.

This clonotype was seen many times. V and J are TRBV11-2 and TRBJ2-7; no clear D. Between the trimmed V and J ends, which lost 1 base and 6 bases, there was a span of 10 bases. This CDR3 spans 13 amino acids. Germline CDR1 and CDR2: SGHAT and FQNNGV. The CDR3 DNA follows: TGTGCCAGCAGCTTAGGTTTCCCCTCCGAGCAGTACTTC. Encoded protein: CASSLGFPSEQYF.

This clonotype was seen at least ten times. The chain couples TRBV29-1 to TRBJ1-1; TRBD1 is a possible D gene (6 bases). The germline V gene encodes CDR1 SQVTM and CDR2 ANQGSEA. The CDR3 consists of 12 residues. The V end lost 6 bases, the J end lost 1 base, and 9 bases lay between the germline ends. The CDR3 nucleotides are TGCAGCGTCCCGGACAGGAACACTGAAGCTTTCTTT. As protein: CSVPDRNTEAFF.

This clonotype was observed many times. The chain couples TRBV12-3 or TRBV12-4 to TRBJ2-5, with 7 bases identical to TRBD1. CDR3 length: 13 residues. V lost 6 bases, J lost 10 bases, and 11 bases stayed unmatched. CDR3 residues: CASREGQAGVQYF. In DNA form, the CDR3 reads TGTGCCAGCAGGGAAGGACAGGCTGGGGTCCAGTACTTC.

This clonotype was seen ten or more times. The CDR3 sequence: CASSLAQVAKNIQYF. CDR3 nucleotide sequence: TGTGCCAGCAGCTTGGCCCAGGTGGCCAAAAACATTCAGTACTTC. The J gene is TRBJ2-4, the V gene TRBV7-8; D unresolved. Germline V gives CDR1 SGHVS, CDR2 FQNEAQ. CDR3 length: 15 amino acids. Between the trimmed V and J ends, which lost 3 bases and 1 base, there was a span of 10 bases.

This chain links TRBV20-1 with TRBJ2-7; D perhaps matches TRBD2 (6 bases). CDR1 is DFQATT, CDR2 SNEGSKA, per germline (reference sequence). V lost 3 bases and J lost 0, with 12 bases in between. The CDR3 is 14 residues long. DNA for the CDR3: TGCAGTGCTAGTGTTAGCGGATTCTCCTACGAGCAGTACTTC. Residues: CSASVSGFSYEQYF.

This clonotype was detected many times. The CDR3 protein is CASSLTRAGNGIGNSPLHF. In nucleotides, the CDR3 is TGTGCCAGCAGTTTAACCCGGGCAGGGAACGGGATAGGGAATTCACCCCTCCACTTT. This chain links TRBV27 with TRBJ1-6, with a possible D match to TRBD1 (5 bases). V lost 2 bases and J lost 7, with 24 bases in between. The CDR3 is 19 residues long. CDR1 and CDR2 from the germline V gene are MNHEY and SMNVEV (reference sequence).